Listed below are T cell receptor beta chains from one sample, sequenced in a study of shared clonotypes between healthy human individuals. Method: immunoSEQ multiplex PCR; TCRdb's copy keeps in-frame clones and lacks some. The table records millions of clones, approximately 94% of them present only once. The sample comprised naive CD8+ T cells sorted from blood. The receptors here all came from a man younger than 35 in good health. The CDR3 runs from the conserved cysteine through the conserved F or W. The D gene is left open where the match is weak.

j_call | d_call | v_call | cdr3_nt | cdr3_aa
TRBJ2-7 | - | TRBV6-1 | TGTGCCAGCAGTGAAGGGTCCAACTCCTACGAGCAGTACTTC | CASSEGSNSYEQYF
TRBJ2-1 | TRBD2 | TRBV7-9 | TGTGCCAGCAGCCCACCCGGGGGGGGAACCTACAATGAGCAGTTCTTC | CASSPPGGGTYNEQFF
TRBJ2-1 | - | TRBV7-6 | TGTGCCAGCAGCTTTGACTCCATCGAGCAGTTCTTC | CASSFDSIEQFF
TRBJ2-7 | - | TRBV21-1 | TGTGCCAGCAGCAAAGGGACTAGCGGGTCCTACGAGCAGTACTTC | CASSKGTSGSYEQYF
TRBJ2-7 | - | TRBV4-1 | TGCGCCAGCAGCCACCTAGGGACAAACTACGAGCAGTACTTC | CASSHLGTNYEQYF
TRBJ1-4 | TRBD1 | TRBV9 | TGTGCCAGCTCCGGGACAGGAGAGGAAAAACTGTTTTTT | CASSGTGEEKLFF
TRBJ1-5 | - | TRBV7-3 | TGTGCCAGTACATCTCTCCGGATAAATCAGCCCCAGCATTTT | CASTSLRINQPQHF
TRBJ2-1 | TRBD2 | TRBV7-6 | TGTGCCAGCAGCTTAGCGGGGGAGGGAGCGGGAGAGCAGTTCTTC | CASSLAGEGAGEQFF
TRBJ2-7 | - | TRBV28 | TGTGCCAGCAGTTTAGGGCAGGCCACCTACGAGCAGTACTTC | CASSLGQATYEQYF
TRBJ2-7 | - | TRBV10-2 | TGCGCCAGCAGTGAGGTTGGGCTGAAGGCTTACGAGCAGTACTTC | CASSEVGLKAYEQYF
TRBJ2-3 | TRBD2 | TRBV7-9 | TGTGCCAGCAGCGGGCCGACTAGCGGGAGGGGGGATACGCAGTATTTT | CASSGPTSGRGDTQYF
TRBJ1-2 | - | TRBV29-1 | TGCAGCGTTCCAGGGGAGTACCACTATGGCTACACCTTC | CSVPGEYHYGYTF
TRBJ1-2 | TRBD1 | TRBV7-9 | TGTGCCAGCAGCCCTAGTTCTCCCAGGGGGAGAGGACGAGACTATGGCTACACCTTC | CASSPSSPRGRGRDYGYTF
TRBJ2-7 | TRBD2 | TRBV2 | TGTGCCAGCAGTGAGTCACTAGCGGGAGCCTACGAGCAGTACTTC | CASSESLAGAYEQYF
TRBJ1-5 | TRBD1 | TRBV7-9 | TGTGCCAGCAGCTTACGGGACAGCGGTCAGCCCCAGCATTTT | CASSLRDSGQPQHF
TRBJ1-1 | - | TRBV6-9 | TGTGCCAGCAGTGCCAGGGGAAGGTTCACTGAAGCTTTCTTT | CASSARGRFTEAFF
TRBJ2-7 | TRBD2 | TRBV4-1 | TGCGCCAGCAGCCAAGACCCGACGGCGGGAGGCGCCTACGAGCAGTACTTC | CASSQDPTAGGAYEQYF
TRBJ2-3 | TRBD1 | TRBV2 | TGTGCCAGCAGTGGAGGACAGGGCGGCACAGATACGCAGTATTTT | CASSGGQGGTDTQYF
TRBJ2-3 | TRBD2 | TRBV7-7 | TGTGCTAGCAGCTTCGGGCCCCCCGGGAGGGATACGCAGTATTTT | CASSFGPPGRDTQYF
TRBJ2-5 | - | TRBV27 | TGTGCCAGCAGTCCCTTTGAGGGGGAGAGTAGGGAGACCCAGTACTTC | CASSPFEGESRETQYF
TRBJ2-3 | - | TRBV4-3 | TGCGCCAGCAGCCAAGATCTGCCAGGGGGCACAGATACGCAGTATTTT | CASSQDLPGGTDTQYF
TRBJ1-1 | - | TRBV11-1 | TGTGCCAGCAGCTTAGGCCGGGACTCTGAAGCTTTCTTT | CASSLGRDSEAFF
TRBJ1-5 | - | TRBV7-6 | TGTGCCAGCAGCAATGGTGACGCCCAGCATTTT | CASSNGDAQHF
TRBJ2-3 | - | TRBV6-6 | TGTGCCAGCAGTTACACAGTCGATACGCAGTATTTT | CASSYTVDTQYF
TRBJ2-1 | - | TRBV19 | TGTGCCAGTAGTATAGGCGGGCAGCCATCCAATGAGCAGTTCTTC | CASSIGGQPSNEQFF
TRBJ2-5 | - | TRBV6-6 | TGTGCCAGCAGCTATGGGAATTCAGGGGAGACCCAGTACTTC | CASSYGNSGETQYF
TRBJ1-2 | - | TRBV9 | TGTGCCAGCAGCCCATGGGACGGCCCAGCTAACTATGGCTACACCTTC | CASSPWDGPANYGYTF
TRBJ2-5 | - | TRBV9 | TGTGCCAGCAGCGAGGGGGGGCTGCAAGAGACCCAGTACTTC | CASSEGGLQETQYF
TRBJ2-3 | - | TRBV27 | TGTGCCAGCAGCCTTAATAGCCACACAGATACGCAGTATTTT | CASSLNSHTDTQYF
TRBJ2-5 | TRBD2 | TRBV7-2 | TGTGCCAGCAGCCCACTGACTAGCCTTCAAGAGACCCAGTACTTC | CASSPLTSLQETQYF
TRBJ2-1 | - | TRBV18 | TGTGCCAGCTCACTAAAGCGGGTTGAGGGGCCCTCCTACAATGAGCAGTTCTTC | CASSLKRVEGPSYNEQFF
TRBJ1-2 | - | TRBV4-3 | TGCGCCAGCAGCCAAGATGAAGCGTGGAGGGCTAACTATGGCTACACCTTC | CASSQDEAWRANYGYTF
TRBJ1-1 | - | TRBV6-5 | TGTGCCAGCACCTCGCCGGGGGGGCCTGAAGCTTTCTTT | CASTSPGGPEAFF
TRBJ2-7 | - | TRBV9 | TGTGCCAGCAGCCCGCGATCTGGGCGATCCTACGAGCAGTACTTC | CASSPRSGRSYEQYF
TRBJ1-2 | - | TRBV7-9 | TGTGCCAGCAGCTTATCGATGTCAGGCGAGAGCTACACCTTC | CASSLSMSGESYTF
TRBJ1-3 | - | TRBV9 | TGTGCCAGCAGCGTAGAAAACAGTAACACCATATATTTT | CASSVENSNTIYF
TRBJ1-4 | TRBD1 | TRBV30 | TGTGCCTGGGAGTCAGGGGGGGGAGAAAAACTGTTTTTT | CAWESGGGEKLFF
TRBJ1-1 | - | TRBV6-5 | TGTGCCAGCAGTCATGGAGAAGGGAACACTGAAGCTTTCTTT | CASSHGEGNTEAFF